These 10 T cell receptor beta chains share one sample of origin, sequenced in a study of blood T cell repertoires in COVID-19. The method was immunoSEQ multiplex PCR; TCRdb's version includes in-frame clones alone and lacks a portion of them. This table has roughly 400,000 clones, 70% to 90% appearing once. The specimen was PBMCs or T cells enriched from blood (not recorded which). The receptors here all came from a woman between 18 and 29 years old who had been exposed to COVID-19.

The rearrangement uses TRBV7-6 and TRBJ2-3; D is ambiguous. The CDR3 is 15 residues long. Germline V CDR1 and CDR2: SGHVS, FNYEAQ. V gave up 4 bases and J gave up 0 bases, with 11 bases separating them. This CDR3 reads CASSSRPGSTDTQYF. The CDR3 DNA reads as TGTGCCAGCAGCTCGCGACCCGGGAGCACAGATACGCAGTATTTT.

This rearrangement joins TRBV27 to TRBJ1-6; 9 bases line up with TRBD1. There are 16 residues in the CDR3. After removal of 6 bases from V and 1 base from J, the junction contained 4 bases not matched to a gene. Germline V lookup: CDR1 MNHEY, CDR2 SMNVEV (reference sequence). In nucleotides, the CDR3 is TGTGCCAGCAGAACAGGGGGCGTTTCCTATAATTCACCCCTCCACTTT. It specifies CASRTGGVSYNSPLHF.

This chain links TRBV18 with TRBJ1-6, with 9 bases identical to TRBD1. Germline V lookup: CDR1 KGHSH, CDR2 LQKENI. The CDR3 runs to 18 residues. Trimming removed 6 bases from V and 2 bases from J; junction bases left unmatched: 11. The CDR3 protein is CASSLTGGMGTYNSPLHF. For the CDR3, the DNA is TGTGCCAGCTCCCTGACAGGGGGTATGGGGACCTATAATTCACCCCTCCACTTT.

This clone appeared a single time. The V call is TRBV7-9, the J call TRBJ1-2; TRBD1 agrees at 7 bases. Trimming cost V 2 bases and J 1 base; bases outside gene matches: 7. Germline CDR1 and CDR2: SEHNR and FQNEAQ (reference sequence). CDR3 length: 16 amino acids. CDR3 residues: CASSLQGGDFNYGYTF. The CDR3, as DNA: TGTGCCAGCAGCTTACAGGGGGGAGATTTTAACTATGGCTACACCTTC.

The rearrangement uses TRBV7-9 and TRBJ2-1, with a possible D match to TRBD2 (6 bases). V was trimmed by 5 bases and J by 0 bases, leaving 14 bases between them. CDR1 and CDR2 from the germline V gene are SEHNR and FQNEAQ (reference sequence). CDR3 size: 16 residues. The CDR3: CASSPGTSSSYNEQFF. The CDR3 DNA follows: TGTGCCAGCAGCCCGGGGACTTCCAGCTCCTACAATGAGCAGTTCTTC.

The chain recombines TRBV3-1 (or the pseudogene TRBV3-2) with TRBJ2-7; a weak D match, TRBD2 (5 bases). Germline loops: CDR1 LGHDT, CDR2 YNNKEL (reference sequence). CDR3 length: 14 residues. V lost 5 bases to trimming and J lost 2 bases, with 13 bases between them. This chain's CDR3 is CASSAGGSAYEQYF. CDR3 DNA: TGTGCCAGCAGCGCCGGAGGATCCGCCTACGAGCAGTACTTC.

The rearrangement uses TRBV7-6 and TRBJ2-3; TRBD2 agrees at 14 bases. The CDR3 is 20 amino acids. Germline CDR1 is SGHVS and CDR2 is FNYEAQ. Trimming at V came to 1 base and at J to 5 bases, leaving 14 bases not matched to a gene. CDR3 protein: CASSLVTDSGTSGSVDTQYF. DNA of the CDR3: TGTGCCAGCAGCTTAGTGACGGATTCCGGGACTAGCGGGAGTGTAGATACGCAGTATTTT.

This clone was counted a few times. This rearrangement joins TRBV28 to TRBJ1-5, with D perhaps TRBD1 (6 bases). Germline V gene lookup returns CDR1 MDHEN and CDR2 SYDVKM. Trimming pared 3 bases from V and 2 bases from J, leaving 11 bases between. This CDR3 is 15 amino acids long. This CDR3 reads CASSLAGAGNQPQHF. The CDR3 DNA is TGTGCCAGCAGTTTGGCGGGGGCTGGCAATCAGCCCCAGCATTTT.

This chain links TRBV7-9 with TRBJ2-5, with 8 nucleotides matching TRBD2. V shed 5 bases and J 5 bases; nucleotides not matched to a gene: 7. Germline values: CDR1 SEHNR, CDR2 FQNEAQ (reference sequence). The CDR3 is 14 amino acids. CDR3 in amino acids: CASSLTSGGETQYF. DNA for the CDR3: TGTGCCAGCAGCCTGACGTCGGGAGGGGAGACCCAGTACTTC. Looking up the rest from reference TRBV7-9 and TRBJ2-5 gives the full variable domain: DTGVSQNPRHKITKRGQNVTFRCDPISEHNRLYWYRQTLGQGPEFLTYFQNEAQLEKSRLLSDRFSAERPKGSFSTLEIQRTEQGDSAMYLCASSLTSGGETQYFGPGTRLLVL.

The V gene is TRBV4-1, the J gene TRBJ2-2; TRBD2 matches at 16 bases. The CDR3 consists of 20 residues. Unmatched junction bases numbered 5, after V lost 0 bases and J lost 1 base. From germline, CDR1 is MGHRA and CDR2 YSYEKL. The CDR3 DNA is TGCGCCAGCAGCCAAGATCCGGGACTAGCGGGGGGGAAGAACACCGGGGAGCTGTTTTTT. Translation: CASSQDPGLAGGKNTGELFF.